This is a list of T cell receptor beta chains from one sample in a study of identical twins. TCRdb reanalysed the 5' RACE reads using MiXCR and keeps one entry per CDR3 protein. The data contain hundreds of thousands of distinct CDR3 sequences, 12% of them singletons. These data are also associated with another study on yellow fever vaccine responses in identical twins.

What was sequenced was PBMCs. These receptors were taken from a young woman in good health. Both conserved end residues are part of each CDR3. Fields, in order: V gene, D gene, clone size, J gene, CDR3 protein, CDR3 DNA. The D gene is left open where the match is weak. The size entry is marked missing in some rows and otherwise reads once, few, many or a size class.

V: TRBV7-9; D: -; size: -; J: TRBJ2-1; CDR3: CASSLRGPGLGNEQFF; DNA: TGTGCCAGCAGCTTGCGAGGGCCGGGTTTGGGCAATGAGCAGTTCTTC
V: TRBV28; D: -; size: many; J: TRBJ2-1; CDR3: CASSPWGGGRHNEQFF; DNA: TGTGCCAGCAGCCCTTGGGGGGGGGGCCGTCACAATGAGCAGTTCTTC
V: TRBV6-1; D: -; size: -; J: TRBJ2-7; CDR3: CASRPRWASDSYEQYF; DNA: TGTGCCAGCAGACCCCGGTGGGCTAGCGACTCCTACGAGCAGTACTTC
V: TRBV7-3; D: -; size: -; J: TRBJ1-1; CDR3: CASSSIRWTNNTEAFF; DNA: TGTGCCAGCAGCTCGATAAGGTGGACAAACAACACTGAAGCTTTCTTT
V: TRBV5-1; D: -; size: many; J: TRBJ1-1; CDR3: CASSSSSEAFF; DNA: TGCGCCAGCAGCTCTTCATCGGAAGCTTTCTTT
V: TRBV7-2; D: TRBD2; size: few; J: TRBJ2-3; CDR3: CASSPWRLAGGQHTQYF; DNA: TGTGCCAGCAGCCCCTGGCGACTAGCGGGGGGGCAACATACGCAGTATTTT
V: TRBV12-3/TRBV12-4; D: TRBD2; size: -; J: TRBJ2-5; CDR3: CASSLGLAGVGDETQYF; DNA: TGTGCCAGCAGTTTGGGACTAGCGGGAGTTGGTGACGAGACCCAGTACTTC
V: TRBV6-5; D: -; size: many; J: TRBJ1-3; CDR3: CASSLAGQNSGNTIYF; DNA: TGTGCCAGCAGTTTGGCAGGGCAAAACTCTGGAAACACCATATATTTT
V: TRBV4-1; D: TRBD1; size: many; J: TRBJ1-1; CDR3: CASSPAGGRRMNTEAFF; DNA: TGCGCCAGCAGCCCGGCAGGGGGACGGAGGATGAACACTGAAGCTTTCTTT
V: TRBV7-2; D: -; size: -; J: TRBJ2-1; CDR3: CASSLEGFSSYNEQFF; DNA: TGTGCCAGCAGCTTAGAGGGTTTCAGCTCCTACAATGAGCAGTTCTTC
V: TRBV5-1; D: TRBD1; size: few; J: TRBJ2-7; CDR3: CASSSGEGTGSYEQYF; DNA: TGCGCCAGCAGTTCGGGGGAAGGGACAGGCTCCTACGAGCAGTACTTC
V: TRBV4-1; D: -; size: few; J: TRBJ2-2; CDR3: CASSQATGSANTGELFF; DNA: TGCGCCAGCAGCCAAGCGACGGGGTCAGCGAACACCGGGGAGCTGTTTTTT
V: TRBV6-5; D: -; size: few; J: TRBJ2-2; CDR3: CASSYIASNTGELFF; DNA: TGTGCCAGCAGTTACATAGCGTCGAACACCGGGGAGCTGTTTTTT
V: TRBV5-1; D: TRBD2; size: -; J: TRBJ2-5; CDR3: CASSLAGYGQETQYF; DNA: TGCGCCAGCTCCTTAGCGGGATACGGCCAAGAGACCCAGTACTTC
V: TRBV20-1; D: -; size: -; J: TRBJ2-2; CDR3: CSARGTGTGELFF; DNA: TGCAGTGCTAGGGGAACGGGCACCGGGGAGCTGTTTTTT
V: TRBV7-9; D: -; size: -; J: TRBJ2-7; CDR3: CASGIGGVHEQYF; DNA: TGTGCCAGCGGGATAGGGGGGGTCCACGAGCAGTACTTC
V: TRBV24-1; D: TRBD1; size: few; J: TRBJ2-3; CDR3: CATSDPTGGDTQYF; DNA: TGTGCCACCAGTGACCCCACAGGGGGGGATACGCAGTATTTT
V: TRBV2; D: -; size: -; J: TRBJ2-3; CDR3: CAFSSWYGGSVYITDTQYF; DNA: TGTGCCTTCAGTTCGTGGTACGGGGGCTCCGTTTATATCACAGATACGCAGTATTTT
V: TRBV15; D: -; size: -; J: TRBJ2-7; CDR3: CATSRGGTYEQYF; DNA: TGTGCCACCAGCAGAGGCGGCACCTACGAGCAGTACTTC
V: TRBV7-3; D: -; size: -; J: TRBJ2-1; CDR3: CASSLEGLRGNEQFF; DNA: TGTGCCAGCAGCTTAGAGGGGCTACGCGGAAATGAGCAGTTCTTC
V: TRBV20-1; D: TRBD2; size: many; J: TRBJ2-1; CDR3: CSARGTSVDEQFF; DNA: TGCAGTGCTAGGGGGACTAGCGTCGATGAGCAGTTCTTC
V: TRBV3-1; D: -; size: -; J: TRBJ2-1; CDR3: CASSQDLHNEQFF; DNA: TGTGCCAGCAGCCAAGATCTGCACAATGAGCAGTTCTTC
V: TRBV3-1; D: TRBD2; size: -; J: TRBJ2-2; CDR3: CASSSSFVVAGGQYTGELFF; DNA: TGTGCCAGCAGCTCTTCCTTCGTGGTAGCGGGGGGGCAATACACCGGGGAGCTGTTTTTT
V: TRBV2; D: -; size: -; J: TRBJ1-4; CDR3: CASSEDGEKLFF; DNA: TGTGCCAGCAGTGAAGATGGTGAAAAACTGTTTTTT
V: TRBV20-1; D: TRBD1; size: few; J: TRBJ2-7; CDR3: CSALGQGKRGEQYF; DNA: TGCAGTGCCTTAGGACAGGGTAAAAGGGGCGAGCAGTACTTC
V: TRBV21-1; D: -; size: few; J: TRBJ1-5; CDR3: CANPEGHPSNQPQHF; DNA: TGTGCCAACCCAGAGGGACACCCTAGCAATCAGCCCCAGCATTTT
V: TRBV24-1; D: -; size: few; J: TRBJ2-2; CDR3: CATSETGADTGELFF; DNA: TGTGCCACCAGTGAGACTGGGGCGGACACCGGGGAGCTGTTTTTT
V: TRBV20-1; D: -; size: few; J: TRBJ2-3; CDR3: CSAKEGGITDTQYF; DNA: TGCAGTGCTAAAGAGGGAGGAATCACAGATACGCAGTATTTT
V: TRBV5-1; D: -; size: -; J: TRBJ2-1; CDR3: CASSRTGLESYNEQFF; DNA: TGCGCCAGCAGCCGAACGGGACTGGAATCCTACAATGAGCAGTTCTTC